The next 22 T cell receptor beta chains were all read from a single sample in a study of T-cell reconstitution after alpha-beta-depleted transplantation in children. Preparation of the TCRbeta library used unique molecular identifiers. TCRdb itself ran the PCR reads through MiXCR, one entry per CDR3 protein. The table lists roughly 220,000 distinct CDR3 sequences, more than 10% of them singletons. Sequencing was performed on PBMCs from the stem cell graft donor, taken from the stem cell graft. The receptors stem from a human donor who donated a stem cell graft to a child with acute lymphoblastic leukemia.

The chain links TRBV12-3 or TRBV12-4 to TRBJ2-7; D not certain. The CDR3 loop spans 14 amino acids. Trimming removed 5 bases from V and 6 bases from J, with 17 bases in between. The CDR3 reads CASSPQGTGIEQYF. For the CDR3, the DNA is TGTGCCAGCAGTCCCCAAGGTACGGGCATCGAGCAGTACTTC.

This clonotype was detected many times. The J gene is TRBJ1-5, the V gene TRBV5-5; no definite D call. This CDR3 has 13 amino acids. Germline assignment: CDR1 SGHKS and CDR2 YYEKEE (reference sequence). Trimming took 2 bases from V and 0 from J, leaving 3 bases between them. CDR3 DNA sequence: TGTGCCAGCAGCTTTGATAGCAATCAGCCCCAGCATTTT. Protein: CASSFDSNQPQHF. Full variable domain (rest looked up from reference TRBV5-5 and TRBJ1-5): DAGVTQSPTHLIKTRGQQVTLRCSPISGHKSVSWYQQVLGQGPQFIFQYYEKEERGRGNFPDRFSARQFPNYSSELNVNALLLGDSALYLCASSFDSNQPQHFGDGTRLSIL.

The chain couples TRBV18 to TRBJ1-2, with 11 bases that match TRBD1. CDR3 length equals 17 residues. Germline V gene sequence: CDR1 KGHSH, CDR2 LQKENI. V shed 1 base and J 7 bases; nucleotides not matched to a gene: 11. CDR3 residues: CASSPQNRGQGARGYTF. CDR3 DNA sequence: TGTGCCAGCTCACCACAGAACCGAGGACAGGGGGCACGTGGCTACACCTTC.

This clonotype showed up many times. The V and J genes are TRBV7-8 and TRBJ1-6; TRBD1 matches at 11 bases. Losses at the gene ends were 5 bases for V and 10 bases for J; bases not matched to a gene: 10. Germline CDR1 reads SGHVS; CDR2 reads FQNEAQ. The CDR3 contains 16 residues. The CDR3 reads CASSTGQGAPGSPLHF. The CDR3 DNA is TGTGCCAGCAGCACCGGACAGGGGGCGCCGGGGTCACCCCTCCACTTT.

The CDR3 bases are TGCGCCAGCAGCTTGGCCCTGTTGGGCCTCGGGGAGGAGCCCCAGCATTTT. It encodes CASSLALLGLGEEPQHF. V usage is TRBV5-1 and J usage is TRBJ1-5; D not certain. Germline CDR1 reads SGHRS; CDR2 reads YFSETQ. This CDR3 spans 17 amino acids. Trimming cost V 0 bases and J 8 bases, with 21 bases left between them.

This clonotype was detected many times. Here the CDR3 DNA reads TGCAGTGCTAGAGATAGCGGGAGGGTGGAGACCCAGTACTTC. This codes for CSARDSGRVETQYF. The chain joins TRBV20-1 to TRBJ2-5; 11 nucleotides line up with TRBD2. The germline V gene has CDR1 DFQATT and CDR2 SNEGSKA (reference sequence). After removal of 0 bases from V and 5 bases from J, the junction contained 2 bases not matched to a gene. The CDR3 consists of 14 residues.

This clonotype was seen ten or more times. The chain uses TRBV2 and TRBJ2-7, with D possibly being TRBD2 (5 bases). Germline values: CDR1 SNHLY, CDR2 FYNNEI. The CDR3 length is 12 residues. V shed 5 bases and J shed 2 bases, with 7 bases lying between them. CDR3 bases: TGTGCCAGCAGTTTACTAGCCTACGAGCAGTACTTC. This translates into CASSLLAYEQYF.

This clonotype has a count of ten or more. V gene TRBV7-2 combines with J gene TRBJ2-1, with D possibly being TRBD1 (6 bases). Germline V CDR1 and CDR2: SGHTA, FQGNSA. Trimming left V 3 bases short and J 0 bases short, with 12 bases between. The CDR3 sequence is 16 residues long. CDR3 sequence (DNA): TGTGCCAGCAGCTTCCCTGGCAGGGGCTCCTACAATGAGCAGTTCTTC. Its translation is CASSFPGRGSYNEQFF.

The gene calls are TRBV19 and TRBJ2-5; a possible D gene is TRBD2 (5 bases). CDR3 length: 15 amino acids. V was cut by 6 bases and J by 0 bases, with 14 bases left in between. CDR1 LNHDA and CDR2 SQIVND come from the germline V gene (reference sequence). CDR3 protein: CASREAASYQETQYF. The CDR3 region has the DNA TGTGCCAGTAGGGAGGCAGCAAGTTACCAAGAGACCCAGTACTTC.

This clonotype was detected many times. V and J are TRBV18 and TRBJ2-7, with 7 bases that match TRBD1. V lost 1 base and J lost 6; bases outside the gene matches: 6. Germline assignment: CDR1 KGHSH and CDR2 LQKENI. The CDR3 totals 14 residues. The CDR3 loop reads CASSPRGTVPEQYF. CDR3 sequence (DNA): TGTGCCAGCTCACCACGGGGGACAGTCCCCGAGCAGTACTTC. The full variable domain, completed using reference TRBV18 and TRBJ2-7, is NAGVMQNPRHLVRRRGQEARLRCSPMKGHSHVYWYRQLPEEGLKFMVYLQKENIIDESGMPKERFSAEFPKEGPSILRIQQVVRGDSAAYFCASSPRGTVPEQYFGPGTRLTVT.

The rearrangement links TRBV20-1 to TRBJ2-7, with 11 bases matching TRBD2. Germline values: CDR1 DFQATT, CDR2 SNEGSKA (reference sequence). The CDR3 loop spans 16 amino acids. V was pared by 5 bases and J by 3 bases, with 12 bases of the junction left unmatched. CDR3 sequence reads: CSAEGLAVSNHYEQYF. CDR3 sequence (DNA): TGCAGTGCTGAGGGACTAGCGGTTTCCAACCACTACGAGCAGTACTTC.

This clonotype was recorded many times. V usage is TRBV30 and J usage is TRBJ2-2, with a weak D call TRBD2 (5 bases). CDR3 length equals 15 residues. Per germline, CDR1 GTSNPN and CDR2 SVGIG (reference sequence). Trimming shortened V by 0 bases and J by 4 bases, and 12 bases separated the two germline ends. CDR3 sequence: CAWSVGLSPTGELFF. CDR3 DNA sequence: TGTGCCTGGAGTGTTGGACTGAGCCCCACCGGGGAGCTGTTTTTT.

This chain uses TRBV20-1 with TRBJ2-1, with 7 bases that match TRBD1. The J segment lost 2 bases and the V segment lost 6 bases, leaving 10 bases of the junction unmatched. This CDR3 region has 15 residues. Germline values: CDR1 DFQATT, CDR2 SNEGSKA (reference sequence). CDR3 DNA: TGCAGTGCGGACGACGGGGACAGAGCCTACAATGAGCAGTTCTTC. It translates to CSADDGDRAYNEQFF.

This clonotype was observed at least ten times. The chain employs TRBV12-3 or TRBV12-4 and TRBJ1-2; no reliable D call. CDR3 size: 13 residues. The ends were cut back, 3 bases at V and 5 bases at J, with 10 bases in the middle. This CDR3 is CASSFSERYGYTF. CDR3 nucleotides: TGTGCCAGCAGTTTCTCTGAGAGATATGGCTACACCTTC.

Many counts were recorded for this clonotype. This chain links TRBV5-1 with TRBJ2-6; 7 positions agree with TRBD1. In germline, CDR1 is SGHRS, CDR2 YFSETQ. Germline trimming cut 4 bases from V and 2 bases from J; bases unmatched to any gene: 6. This CDR3 region has 16 residues. For the CDR3, the DNA is TGCGCCAGCAGCGACACAGGGACAGCTGGGGCCAACGTCCTGACTTTC. Protein product: CASSDTGTAGANVLTF.

This clonotype was seen ten or more times. The chain combines TRBV10-3 with TRBJ2-5; D not resolved. CDR1 and CDR2 (germline): ENHRY, SYGVKD. This CDR3 comprises 13 residues. The V gene lost 3 bases and the J gene lost 5 bases, with 10 bases spanning the gap. This CDR3 is CAISDGMGETQYF. In DNA form, the CDR3 reads TGTGCCATCAGTGATGGGATGGGGGAGACCCAGTACTTC.

In this sample, this clonotype turned up many times. The chain employs TRBV10-3 and TRBJ1-6, with TRBD1 matching over 7 bases. Germline V gene data show CDR1 as ENHRY and CDR2 as SYGVKD. V was pared by 10 bases and J by 6 bases, with 12 bases of the junction left unmatched. The CDR3 contains 15 residues. CDR3 nucleotide sequence: TGTGCCACTACCGAGGACAGGTCTTTTAATTCACCCCTCCACTTT. It encodes CATTEDRSFNSPLHF.

The genes are TRBV18 and TRBJ1-2; 9 bases are shared with TRBD1. The CDR3 spans 12 residues. Germline V gene data show CDR1 as KGHSH and CDR2 as LQKENI. Germline trimming cut 3 bases from V and 9 bases from J; bases unmatched to any gene: 2. CDR3 bases: TGTGCCAGCTCACCTGGACAGGGGAGCTACACCTTC. Translation gives CASSPGQGSYTF.

This clonotype was counted only a few times. The chain links TRBV6-1 to TRBJ2-7; 9 bases align to TRBD1. Germline assignment: CDR1 MNHNS and CDR2 SASEGT. Trimming removed 3 bases from V and 2 bases from J; junction bases left unmatched: 5. This CDR3 is built from 15 residues. As DNA, the CDR3 is TGTGCCAGCAGTGAGGGGACAGGGATACCCTACGAGCAGTACTTC. Translating gives CASSEGTGIPYEQYF.

In this sample, this clonotype turned up many times. The rearrangement links TRBV20-1 to TRBJ1-5, with D possibly being TRBD1 (6 bases). The CDR3 sequence is 13 residues long. V gave up 5 bases and J gave up 4 bases, with 12 bases separating them. The germline V gene encodes CDR1 DFQATT and CDR2 SNEGSKA (reference sequence). CDR3 amino acids: CSALGASNQPQHF. CDR3 bases: TGCAGTGCTCTGGGGGCGTCAAATCAGCCCCAGCATTTT.

With regard to this clonotype: A clone one base away is much larger, so this may be a read error. CDR3 nucleotide sequence: TGCGGTGCCAGGACTACAGTGAGCAACTATGGCTACACCTTC. This codes for CGARTTVSNYGYTF. This chain uses TRBV20-1 with TRBJ1-2; no definite D call. The germline V gene encodes CDR1 DFQATT and CDR2 SNEGSKA (reference sequence). The CDR3 covers 14 residues.

Ten or more counts support this clonotype. V gene TRBV3-1 combines with J gene TRBJ2-5; TRBD1 is a possible D gene (6 bases). Germline V gives CDR1 LGHDT, CDR2 YNNKEL (reference sequence). The CDR3 is 14 residues long. V was clipped by 5 bases and J by 4 bases, with 14 bases between them. The CDR3 DNA sequence: TGTGCCAGCAGCTCGTCCGGGACACCAGAGACCCAGTACTTC. Translating it yields CASSSSGTPETQYF.